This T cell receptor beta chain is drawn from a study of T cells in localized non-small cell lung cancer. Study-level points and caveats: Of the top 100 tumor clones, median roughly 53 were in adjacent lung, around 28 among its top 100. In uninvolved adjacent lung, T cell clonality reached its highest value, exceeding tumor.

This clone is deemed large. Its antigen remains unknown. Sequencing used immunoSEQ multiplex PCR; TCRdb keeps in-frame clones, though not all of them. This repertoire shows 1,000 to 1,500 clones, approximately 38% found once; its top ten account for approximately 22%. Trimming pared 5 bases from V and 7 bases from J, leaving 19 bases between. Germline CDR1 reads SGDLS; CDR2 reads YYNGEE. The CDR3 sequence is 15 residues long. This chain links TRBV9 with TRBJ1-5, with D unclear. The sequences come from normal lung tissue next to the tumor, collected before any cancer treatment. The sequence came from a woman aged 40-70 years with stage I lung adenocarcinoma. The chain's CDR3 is CASSEYVAAGQPQHF. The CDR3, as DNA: TGTGCCAGCAGTGAATACGTGGCAGCAGGACAGCCCCAGCATTTT.